This T cell receptor (beta chain) was retrieved from a study of Tregs in tolerant kidney transplant recipients. Measured with immunoSEQ multiplex PCR; TCRdb has only the in-frame clones, and not every one. The sample includes about 61,000 clones, 70% to 90% of them seen just once. CDR3 size: 18 residues. Germline CDR1 SGHRS, CDR2 YFSETQ. Between the trimmed V and J ends, which lost 4 bases and 0 bases, there was a span of 22 bases. The sequences come from Tregs from blood, collected before the transplant. V is TRBV5-1 and J is TRBJ1-1, with D unresolved. The origin of this receptor is a human donor who received a combined kidney and bone marrow transplant. The CDR3 DNA reads TGCGCCAGCAGCCCCGTTAGAGACGCAGGCCTAATGAACACTGAAGCTTTCTTT. Amino acid sequence: CASSPVRDAGLMNTEAFF. The full variable domain, in which reference TRBV5-1 and TRBJ1-1 provide the parts outside the CDR3, is KAGVTQTPRYLIKTRGQQVTLSCSPISGHRSVSWYQQTPGQGLQFLFEYFSETQRNKGNFPGRFSGRQFSNSRSEMNVSTLELGDSALYLCASSPVRDAGLMNTEAFFGQGTRLTVV.